This T cell receptor (beta chain) was documented in a study of shared clonotypes between healthy human individuals. Turning to this clone: Its antigen is not known.

Findings and limits, study-wide: The small donor group covered limited genetic and exposure diversity.

Deep-level assay runs were performed. Assay used: immunoSEQ multiplex PCR; TCRdb lists only in-frame clones, some missing. The table has some 360,000 clones, less than 75% seen once. What was sequenced was memory CD4+ T cells sorted from blood. Noted subset: CD45RA-negative fraction. The sequence was collected from a man aged 25-45 years in good health.

CDR3 protein: CASSPQSVRVRTEAFF. For the CDR3, the DNA is TGTGCCAGCAGCCCCCAATCGGTTAGGGTAAGGACTGAAGCTTTCTTT. The rearrangement links TRBV7-9 to TRBJ1-1, with D uncertain. V was trimmed by 5 bases and J by 5 bases, leaving 21 bases between them. Per germline, CDR1 SEHNR and CDR2 FQNEAQ (reference sequence). The CDR3 covers 16 residues.